A single T cell receptor beta chain is shown here with its context. What it recognizes is unknown. This specimen comes from a study of post-analysis software for immune sequencing data. Libraries were made from TCR beta cDNA, and they carried unique molecular identifiers. TCRdb recomputed calls from the PCR reads with MiXCR, one row per CDR3 protein. The sample has hundreds of thousands of distinct CDR3 sequences, about 53% seen once. Whole-study results and caveats: Relative to controls, patients had roughly five TRBV segments at higher frequency, with TRBV5-6, TRBV5-1 and TRBV20-1 among these.

This CDR3 spans 16 amino acids. V lost 10 bases to trimming and J lost 0 bases, with 19 bases between them. The germline gives CDR1 SNHLY, CDR2 FYNNEI. The chain links TRBV2 to TRBJ2-1; tentatively, D is TRBD2 (7 bases). The sequence came from a girl aged 5 to 17 with multiple sclerosis. The specimen was blood. CDR3 in amino acids: CAIRAGASSSYNEQFF. CDR3 nucleotides: TGTGCCATACGCGCGGGGGCATCGAGCTCCTACAATGAGCAGTTCTTC.